The 32 T cell receptor beta chains reported below all come from one sample, sequenced in a study of T cell changes during pregnancy in multiple sclerosis. Some clones are missing from TCRdb's copy, which holds only in-frame ones; the method was immunoSEQ multiplex PCR. The sample holds about 93,000 clones, roughly 92% seen once. The source was peripheral blood, collected after pregnancy. These receptor sequences come from a female donor with multiple sclerosis, enrolled in a pregnancy study.

The CDR3 sequence is CAWSVQTGSTEAFF. Written as DNA, the CDR3 is TGTGCCTGGAGTGTACAAACCGGGAGCACTGAAGCTTTCTTT. The rearrangement links TRBV30 to TRBJ1-1; no definite D call. The germline CDR1 and CDR2 sequences are GTSNPN and SVGIG (reference sequence). Trimming removed 0 bases from V and 4 bases from J, with 12 bases in between. This CDR3 contains 14 residues.

The J gene is TRBJ2-6, the V gene TRBV5-1; the match to TRBD1 covers 9 bases. The germline V gene has CDR1 SGHRS and CDR2 YFSETQ. The CDR3 is 18 residues long. After removal of 2 bases from V and 0 bases from J, the junction contained 6 bases not matched to a gene. CDR3 protein: CASSFLGQGLSGANVLTF. The CDR3 DNA reads as TGCGCCAGCAGCTTTTTGGGACAGGGACTCTCTGGGGCCAACGTCCTGACTTTC.

The chain recombines TRBV10-3 with TRBJ1-1; the D is unclear. CDR3 length: 12 amino acids. The germline V and J ends were trimmed by 0 bases and 10 bases, with 9 bases remaining between them. CDR1 and CDR2 (germline): ENHRY, SYGVKD. The DNA of the CDR3 is TGTGCCATCAGTGAGTCGGATTGGAGAGCTTTCTTT. Protein sequence: CAISESDWRAFF.

The chain uses TRBV6-1 and TRBJ2-7; D gene uncertain. This CDR3 is 14 amino acids long. Trimming shortened V by 3 bases and J by 3 bases, and 12 bases separated the two germline ends. From germline, CDR1 is MNHNS and CDR2 SASEGT. The CDR3 region is CASSDIPYSYEQYF. The CDR3 DNA reads as TGTGCCAGCAGTGACATACCTTACAGCTACGAGCAGTACTTC.

This clone was seen only once. J is TRBJ2-3 and V is TRBV19; TRBD1 is a possible D gene (6 bases). Trimming took off 5 bases at V and 0 bases at J, with 15 bases between the two ends. The CDR3 runs 16 residues. Germline values: CDR1 LNHDA, CDR2 SQIVND (reference sequence). The CDR3 DNA follows: TGTGCCAGTAGTGGAAAGGGACAAACTAGCACAGATACGCAGTATTTT. Amino acid sequence: CASSGKGQTSTDTQYF.

The chain has TRBV6-5 and TRBJ2-7; a weak D match, TRBD2 (6 bases). Germline CDR1 MNHEY, CDR2 SVGAGI. The CDR3 runs 15 residues. Trimming removed 5 bases at V and 3 bases at J, with 17 bases between. The CDR3 nucleotides read TGTGCCAGCAGTGTGCCGGCGGGGAGTGGCTACGAGCAGTACTTC. Residues: CASSVPAGSGYEQYF.

Only a few counts were recorded for this clone. This chain connects TRBV7-3 to TRBJ2-1, with TRBD2 as a possible D gene (7 bases). CDR1 is SGHTA, CDR2 FQGTGA, per germline. The CDR3 covers 15 residues. Trimming stripped 5 bases from V and 7 bases from J, with 18 bases between. The CDR3 loop is CASSPIGGGLNEQFF. The CDR3 DNA reads TGTGCCAGCAGCCCAATTGGGGGGGGCCTTAATGAGCAGTTCTTC.

The chain has TRBV15 and TRBJ2-2, with TRBD1 identical over 9 bases. Germline V gene sequence: CDR1 LNHNV, CDR2 YYDKDF (reference sequence). This CDR3 has 16 residues. V gave up 0 bases and J gave up 8 bases; unmatched junction bases: 7. The CDR3 here is CATSRDLDRGAGELFF. For the CDR3, the DNA is TGTGCCACCAGCAGAGATTTGGACAGGGGCGCAGGGGAGCTGTTTTTT.

This clone was seen only once. The CDR3: CASSYSSRVDIQYF. The CDR3 DNA is TGTGCCAGCAGTTACTCATCTCGGGTGGACATTCAGTACTTC. The chain links TRBV6-5 to TRBJ2-4; D is unclear. V lost 0 bases and J 8 bases, leaving 11 bases between the germline ends. The germline CDR1 and CDR2 sequences are MNHEY and SVGAGI. The CDR3 is made up of 14 amino acids.

J is TRBJ2-6 and V is TRBV7-3; D gene ambiguous. Germline lookup yields CDR1 SGHTA and CDR2 FQGTGA. The V gene lost 4 bases and the J gene lost 1 base, with 5 bases spanning the gap. The CDR3 covers 14 residues. In DNA form, the CDR3 reads TGTGCCAGCAGCTACGGGTCTGGGGCCAACGTCCTGACTTTC. Residues: CASSYGSGANVLTF.

The chain combines TRBV2 with TRBJ1-2, with D unclear. Trimming stripped 4 bases from V and 7 bases from J, with 7 bases between. Germline CDR1 reads SNHLY; CDR2 reads FYNNEI. The CDR3 runs to 11 residues. CDR3 bases: TGTGCCAGCAGTGTGGAGTTTGGCTACACCTTC. Its translation is CASSVEFGYTF.

This clone was observed once. The chain employs TRBV7-2 and TRBJ1-3; 7 bases align to TRBD1. V gave up 4 bases and J gave up 0 bases; unmatched junction bases: 9. The germline V gene has CDR1 SGHTA and CDR2 FQGNSA. This CDR3 has 17 amino acids. The CDR3, as DNA: TGTGCCAGCAGCTCGACGCGACAGGGTTTCTCTGGAAACACCATATATTTT. Residues: CASSSTRQGFSGNTIYF. Complete variable domain (other parts from reference TRBV7-2 and TRBJ1-3): GAGVSQSPSNKVTEKGKDVELRCDPISGHTALYWYRQSLGQGLEFLIYFQGNSAPDKSGLPSDRFSAERTGGSVSTLTIQRTQQEDSAVYLCASSSTRQGFSGNTIYFGEGSWLTVV.

The chain has TRBV5-4 and TRBJ2-2, with TRBD2 matching over 14 bases. The CDR3 runs to 15 residues. Germline V lookup: CDR1 SGHNT, CDR2 YYREEE (reference sequence). With 0 bases clipped from V and 8 bases from J, the junction kept 0 bases outside the gene matches. CDR3 loop: CASSLGLAGGGELFF. The DNA of the CDR3 is TGTGCCAGCAGCTTGGGACTAGCGGGAGGGGGGGAGCTGTTTTTT.

The chain combines TRBV6-5 with TRBJ1-5, with 7 bases fitting TRBD1. The CDR3 has 14 residues. Germline V gene data show CDR1 as MNHEY and CDR2 as SVGAGI. V dropped 4 bases and J dropped 5; count of bases not matched to a gene: 5. DNA of the CDR3: TGTGCCAGCAGTTGGGACAGCTCATATCAGCCCCAGCATTTT. It codes for CASSWDSSYQPQHF.

This chain links TRBV4-3 with TRBJ1-5, with 8 bases that match TRBD1. The V segment lost 1 base and the J segment 3 bases; nucleotides outside the gene matches: 2. CDR1 is LGHNA, CDR2 YSLEER, per germline. There are 15 residues in the CDR3. The CDR3 spells CASSQGQGHNQPQHF. The CDR3, as DNA: TGCGCCAGCAGCCAAGGACAGGGGCACAATCAGCCCCAGCATTTT.

The V and J genes are TRBV5-1 and TRBJ2-3; no clear D gene. CDR1 is SGHRS and CDR2 is YFSETQ in the germline V gene. The CDR3 is 13 residues long. Trimming took 3 bases from V and 0 from J, leaving 5 bases between them. CDR3 sequence: CASSSVSTDTQYF. The CDR3 DNA reads TGCGCCAGCAGCTCAGTTAGCACAGATACGCAGTATTTT. Full variable domain (missing parts from reference TRBV5-1 and TRBJ2-3): KAGVTQTPRYLIKTRGQQVTLSCSPISGHRSVSWYQQTPGQGLQFLFEYFSETQRNKGNFPGRFSGRQFSNSRSEMNVSTLELGDSALYLCASSSVSTDTQYFGPGTRLTVL.

The chain links TRBV5-1 to TRBJ2-7; TRBD1 matches at 7 bases. The CDR3 totals 11 residues. Unmatched junction bases numbered 3, after V lost 3 bases and J lost 9 bases. CDR1 and CDR2 from the germline V gene are SGHRS and YFSETQ. The CDR3 region is CASSSQGRQYF. As DNA, the CDR3 is TGCGCCAGCAGCTCACAGGGGAGGCAGTACTTC.

V usage is TRBV7-9 and J usage is TRBJ2-5, with 8 bases identical to TRBD2. Germline V gene data show CDR1 as SEHNR and CDR2 as FQNEAQ (reference sequence). With 2 bases clipped from V and 2 bases from J, the junction kept 7 bases outside the gene matches. This CDR3 has 16 amino acids. CDR3 residues: CASSLILPSGQETQYF. Here the CDR3 DNA reads TGTGCCAGCAGCTTAATTCTGCCTAGCGGGCAAGAGACCCAGTACTTC.

The rearrangement joins TRBV7-2 to TRBJ2-1, with no clear D. This CDR3 region has 13 residues. The germline gives CDR1 SGHTA, CDR2 FQGNSA. The ends were cut back, 1 base at V and 12 bases at J, with 13 bases in the middle. CDR3: CASSLGANPAQFF. The CDR3 DNA reads TGTGCCAGCAGCTTAGGGGCCAATCCAGCGCAGTTCTTC.

The V gene is TRBV9, the J gene TRBJ2-4; 8 positions match TRBD1. Germline-derived CDR1 and CDR2 are SGDLS and YYNGEE. The CDR3 covers 14 residues. Losses at the gene ends were 2 bases for V and 8 bases for J; bases not matched to a gene: 6. CDR3 nucleotides: TGTGCCAGCAGCGTTGGGACAGGTCTTCACATTCAGTACTTC. The encoded protein is CASSVGTGLHIQYF.

V usage is TRBV30 and J usage is TRBJ1-1, with 9 bases fitting TRBD1. Germline assignment: CDR1 GTSNPN and CDR2 SVGIG (reference sequence). The CDR3 has 16 amino acids. The J segment lost 5 bases and the V segment lost 6 bases, leaving 16 bases of the junction unmatched. The DNA of the CDR3 is TGTGCCTGCGTTCCAATGGGACAGGGCCCGGGGACTGAAGCTTTCTTT. Translation: CACVPMGQGPGTEAFF.

The V gene is TRBV6-6, the J gene TRBJ2-2; D may be TRBD2 (6 bases). Germline CDR1 reads MNHNY; CDR2 reads SVGAGI (reference sequence). Trimming removed 6 bases from V and 8 bases from J, with 13 bases in between. This CDR3 spans 13 amino acids. CDR3 coding DNA: TGTGCCAGCAGGGAGGGTTGGGGTGGGGAGCTGTTTTTT. It encodes CASREGWGGELFF.

V gene TRBV2 combines with J gene TRBJ2-1, with TRBD2 identical over 14 bases. This CDR3 has 16 amino acids. Per the germline V gene, CDR1 is SNHLY and CDR2 is FYNNEI. The V gene end was trimmed by 6 bases and the J gene end by 3 bases; junction bases not matched to a gene: 4. The DNA of the CDR3 is TGTGCCAGCAGGGTAGGGACTAGCGGGGGCTACAATGAGCAGTTCTTC. Translating it yields CASRVGTSGGYNEQFF.

The chain couples TRBV7-9 to TRBJ2-4; a weak D match, TRBD1 (5 bases). The CDR3 runs 14 residues. The ends were cut back, 5 bases at V and 3 bases at J, with 11 bases in the middle. CDR1 SEHNR and CDR2 FQNEAQ come from the germline V gene (reference sequence). The CDR3 spells CASSPDSNKNIQYF. CDR3 nucleotides: TGTGCCAGCAGCCCAGACAGTAACAAAAACATTCAGTACTTC.

The chain recombines TRBV27 with TRBJ1-5; the D is unclear. The germline gives CDR1 MNHEY, CDR2 SMNVEV (reference sequence). The CDR3 length is 16 residues. The V and J ends lost 5 bases and 0 bases respectively, with 14 bases between them. CDR3 region: CASSPRQVTSNQPQHF. The CDR3 nucleotides read TGTGCCAGCAGTCCGCGACAAGTTACTAGCAATCAGCCCCAGCATTTT.

The chain carries TRBV20-1 and TRBJ2-1, with a tentative D call TRBD2 (6 bases). The CDR3 sequence is 11 residues long. Trimming pared 5 bases from V and 16 bases from J, leaving 18 bases between. Germline CDR1 DFQATT, CDR2 SNEGSKA (reference sequence). As DNA, the CDR3 is TGCAGTGCTCCCGGGGAGCGGGCTCCATTCTTC. Its protein product is CSAPGERAPFF.

The J gene is TRBJ1-6, the V gene TRBV5-1, with D perhaps matching TRBD1 (5 bases). Deletions cut 0 bases from V and 8 bases from J, with 9 bases between. The germline gives CDR1 SGHRS, CDR2 YFSETQ. This CDR3 contains 14 residues. The CDR3, as DNA: TGCGCCAGCAGCTTGGTCAGGGACTATTCACCCCTCCACTTT. Its translation: CASSLVRDYSPLHF.

V and J are TRBV6-6 and TRBJ2-2; TRBD1 is a possible D gene (5 bases). Germline CDR1 reads MNHNY; CDR2 reads SVGAGI (reference sequence). V was trimmed by 7 bases and J by 1 base, leaving 10 bases between them. There are 14 residues in the CDR3. CDR3 residues: CASTLDRNTGELFF. The CDR3 DNA reads TGTGCCAGCACCTTAGACAGGAACACCGGGGAGCTGTTTTTT.

The rearrangement links TRBV7-9 to TRBJ1-1, with unresolved D. Trimming removed 7 bases at V and 1 base at J, with 22 bases between. The germline V gene encodes CDR1 SEHNR and CDR2 FQNEAQ (reference sequence). The CDR3 covers 17 residues. CDR3 coding DNA: TGTGCCAGCACCTTCCTCCCTAGGTTTCAGACGAACACTGAAGCTTTCTTT. Residues: CASTFLPRFQTNTEAFF. The full variable domain, its missing parts supplied by reference TRBV7-9 and TRBJ1-1, is DTGVSQNPRHKITKRGQNVTFRCDPISEHNRLYWYRQTLGQGPEFLTYFQNEAQLEKSRLLSDRFSAERPKGSFSTLEIQRTEQGDSAMYLCASTFLPRFQTNTEAFFGQGTRLTVV.

A single count supports this clone. The rearrangement joins TRBV5-1 to TRBJ2-7; 13 nucleotides align to TRBD2. Germline V gene lookup returns CDR1 SGHRS and CDR2 YFSETQ. Trimming removed 7 bases from V and 3 bases from J; junction bases left unmatched: 10. CDR3 length: 16 amino acids. The CDR3 DNA reads TGCGCCAGCCGCTCCCAAGGACTAGCGGGAGTCTACGAGCAGTACTTC. Translating gives CASRSQGLAGVYEQYF.

The J gene is TRBJ2-2, the V gene TRBV30; tentative D call: TRBD2 (5 bases). The CDR3 consists of 14 residues. Germline lookup yields CDR1 GTSNPN and CDR2 SVGIG (reference sequence). V was trimmed by 5 bases and J by 0 bases, leaving 10 bases between them. Here the CDR3 reads CAWRWRPNTGELFF. As DNA, the CDR3 is TGTGCCTGGCGATGGAGGCCGAACACCGGGGAGCTGTTTTTT.

The V call is TRBV7-9, the J call TRBJ1-2; D gene ambiguous. Germline V gene data show CDR1 as SEHNR and CDR2 as FQNEAQ (reference sequence). Trimming pared 5 bases from V and 8 bases from J, leaving 18 bases between. The CDR3 extends over 14 amino acids. Here the CDR3 reads CASSLKEESGGYTF. The CDR3 bases are TGTGCCAGCAGCCTCAAGGAAGAGTCGGGGGGCTACACCTTC.